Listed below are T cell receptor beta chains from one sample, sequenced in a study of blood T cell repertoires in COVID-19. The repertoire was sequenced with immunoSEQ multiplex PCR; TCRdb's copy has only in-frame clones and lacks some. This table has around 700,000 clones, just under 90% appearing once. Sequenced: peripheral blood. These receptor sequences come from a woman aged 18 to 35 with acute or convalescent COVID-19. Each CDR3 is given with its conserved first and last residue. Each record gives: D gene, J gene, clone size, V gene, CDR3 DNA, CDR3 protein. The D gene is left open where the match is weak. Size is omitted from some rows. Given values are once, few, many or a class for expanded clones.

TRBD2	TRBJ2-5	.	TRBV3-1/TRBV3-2	TGTGCCAGCAGCCAAGAGACTAGCGGGGGGGAAACCCAGTACTTC	CASSQETSGGETQYF
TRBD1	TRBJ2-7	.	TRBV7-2	TGTGCCAGCAGTCATGGACAGGGGGGGATCTACGAGCAGTACTTC	CASSHGQGGIYEQYF
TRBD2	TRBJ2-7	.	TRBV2	TGTGCCAGCAGTGAACCTCCCTGGACTAGCGGGTCCTACGAGCAGTACTTC	CASSEPPWTSGSYEQYF
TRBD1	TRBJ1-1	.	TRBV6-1	TGTGCCAGCAGTGAACCCTTCGGGACAGGGGGCGTAGGTGAAGCTTTCTTT	CASSEPFGTGGVGEAFF
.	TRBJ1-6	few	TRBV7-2	TGTGCCAGCAGCTTAGGAAGGAGGGCGGCCTATAATTCACCCCTCCACTTT	CASSLGRRAAYNSPLHF
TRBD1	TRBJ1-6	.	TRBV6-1	TGTGCCAGCAGTGAAGGGGACAGGGGATATAATTCACCCCTCCACTTT	CASSEGDRGYNSPLHF
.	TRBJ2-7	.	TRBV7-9	TGTGCCAGCCGCGGAGACTTCTACGAGCAGTACTTC	CASRGDFYEQYF
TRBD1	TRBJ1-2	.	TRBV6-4	TGTGCCAGCAGTGACTCGACAGGGGGCTATGGCTACACCTTC	CASSDSTGGYGYTF
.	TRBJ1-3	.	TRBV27	TGTGCCAGCGTCTATGGAAACACCATATATTTT	CASVYGNTIYF
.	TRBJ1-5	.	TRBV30	TGTGCCTGGAGCCCTGGGGGGGGGCATCAGCCCCAGCATTTT	CAWSPGGGHQPQHF
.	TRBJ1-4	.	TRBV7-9	TGTGCCAGCAGCCATCAGTGGCCTAATGAAAAACTGTTTTTT	CASSHQWPNEKLFF
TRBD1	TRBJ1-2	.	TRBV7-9	TGTGCCAGCAGCTTAGCGACAGGGAACTATGGCTACACCTTC	CASSLATGNYGYTF
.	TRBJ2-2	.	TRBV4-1	TGCGCCAGCAGCCATAGCACCGGGGAGCTGTTTTTT	CASSHSTGELFF
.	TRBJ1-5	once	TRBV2	TGTGCCAGCAGTGCGGGCAGACAGAATCAGCCCCAGCATTTT	CASSAGRQNQPQHF
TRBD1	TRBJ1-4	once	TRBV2	TGTGCCAGCACCAGGGACAGCCCTGCAACTAATGAAAAACTGTTTTTT	CASTRDSPATNEKLFF
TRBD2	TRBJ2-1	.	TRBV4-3	TGCGCCAGCAGCCAGGGACTAGCGGGGTCCTACAATGAGCAGTTCTTC	CASSQGLAGSYNEQFF
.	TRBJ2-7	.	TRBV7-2	TGTGCCAGCAGTCCTAGACAGGTATCCTACGAGCAGTACTTC	CASSPRQVSYEQYF
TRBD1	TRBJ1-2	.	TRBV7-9	TGTGCCAGCAGCTTCTCGACAGGGAAACCAAACTATGGCTACACCTTC	CASSFSTGKPNYGYTF
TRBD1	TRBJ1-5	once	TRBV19	TGTGCCAGTAGTGTTGACAGGGGTGGTGTAAGTCAGCCCCAGCATTTT	CASSVDRGGVSQPQHF
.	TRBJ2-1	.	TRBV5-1	TGCGCCAGCAGCTTGAGCACTAACAATGAGCAGTTCTTC	CASSLSTNNEQFF
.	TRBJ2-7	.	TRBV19	TGTGCCAGTAGTATTCGGGGTTCCTCCTACGAGCAGTACTTC	CASSIRGSSYEQYF
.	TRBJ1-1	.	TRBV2	TGTGCCAGCAGTGGTGAGAGCGGGGTATACACTGAAGCTTTCTTT	CASSGESGVYTEAFF
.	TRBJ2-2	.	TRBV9	TGTGCCAGCAGCGTGGGCACGGGGACCGGGGAGCTGTTTTTT	CASSVGTGTGELFF
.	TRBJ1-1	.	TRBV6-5	TGTGCCAGCAGTTACTCGATCAGCGGGTGGACTGAAGCTTTCTTT	CASSYSISGWTEAFF
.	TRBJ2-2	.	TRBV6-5	TGTGCCAGCAGTTCTATCCGCACCGGGGAGCTGTTTTTT	CASSSIRTGELFF